A selection of T cell receptor beta chains follows, all from one sample in a study of blood T cell repertoires in COVID-19. Method: immunoSEQ multiplex PCR; TCRdb's copy keeps in-frame clones and lacks some. The sample lists around 64,000 clones; around 92% were seen once. The sample comprised peripheral blood. The origin of the receptors is a human donor in a cohort sampled during active COVID-19. CDR3s leave out the opening cysteine and the closing phenylalanine or tryptophan. Fields, in order: V gene, J gene, CDR3 protein.

v_call: TRBV7-2
j_call: TRBJ2-7
cdr3_aa: ASSLSGREGYEQY

v_call: TRBV5-1
j_call: TRBJ1-2
cdr3_aa: ASSLDRQGARGYT

v_call: TRBV5-8
j_call: TRBJ2-1
cdr3_aa: ASSLEAGVYNEQF

v_call: TRBV28
j_call: TRBJ2-7
cdr3_aa: ASSLWAGTGLWNEQY

v_call: TRBV27
j_call: TRBJ1-2
cdr3_aa: ASRPGANYGYT

v_call: TRBV29-1
j_call: TRBJ2-1
cdr3_aa: SVCRDRGYNEQF

v_call: TRBV27
j_call: TRBJ1-1
cdr3_aa: ASRPRGVVTEAF

v_call: TRBV23-1
j_call: TRBJ1-2
cdr3_aa: ASTQRQIYGYT

v_call: TRBV14
j_call: TRBJ2-3
cdr3_aa: ASSRDSSYTDTQY

v_call: TRBV5-1
j_call: TRBJ1-2
cdr3_aa: ASSLAGTGYGYT

v_call: TRBV18
j_call: TRBJ1-2
cdr3_aa: ASSPLYLAEGYT

v_call: TRBV5-1
j_call: TRBJ2-1
cdr3_aa: ASSWGRLAGFYNEQF

v_call: TRBV18
j_call: TRBJ1-4
cdr3_aa: ASSPGGMGEKLF

v_call: TRBV9
j_call: TRBJ2-2
cdr3_aa: ASSGAGTSGTGELF

v_call: TRBV9
j_call: TRBJ2-5
cdr3_aa: ASSVGLNQETQY

v_call: TRBV12-3/TRBV12-4
j_call: TRBJ1-2
cdr3_aa: ASSGGGGYT

v_call: TRBV4-1
j_call: TRBJ2-7
cdr3_aa: ASSQPDVRREQY

v_call: TRBV5-1
j_call: TRBJ2-1
cdr3_aa: ASSLVLAEQF

v_call: TRBV7-9
j_call: TRBJ1-1
cdr3_aa: ASSLPLTPRHTEAF

v_call: TRBV18
j_call: TRBJ2-7
cdr3_aa: ASSQGGGLSSYEQY

v_call: TRBV7-8
j_call: TRBJ2-3
cdr3_aa: ASSLGSGAGGSADTQY

v_call: TRBV30
j_call: TRBJ1-2
cdr3_aa: AWTVDRAGNYGYT

v_call: TRBV2
j_call: TRBJ1-1
cdr3_aa: ASSRGQGVGAF

v_call: TRBV19
j_call: TRBJ2-2
cdr3_aa: ASSITSGRYGGELF

v_call: TRBV5-1
j_call: TRBJ2-3
cdr3_aa: ASRLAGESTDTQY

v_call: TRBV4-2
j_call: TRBJ2-1
cdr3_aa: ASKDTSSYSYNEQF

v_call: TRBV9
j_call: TRBJ2-2
cdr3_aa: ASSVDPGVGFGANTGELF

v_call: TRBV11-2
j_call: TRBJ2-5
cdr3_aa: ASSLSGGAIRETQY

v_call: TRBV14
j_call: TRBJ1-1
cdr3_aa: ASSPLRGKGTEAF

v_call: TRBV6-2/TRBV6-3
j_call: TRBJ2-7
cdr3_aa: ASSIMTRGGFSYEQY

v_call: TRBV5-1
j_call: TRBJ2-5
cdr3_aa: ASSLAGAGPQETQY

v_call: TRBV10-3
j_call: TRBJ1-4
cdr3_aa: AIGQGREKLF

v_call: TRBV11-3
j_call: TRBJ2-7
cdr3_aa: ASSQRTGAGHEQY

v_call: TRBV23-1
j_call: TRBJ2-1
cdr3_aa: ASERNLADYNEQF

v_call: TRBV6-2/TRBV6-3
j_call: TRBJ2-3
cdr3_aa: ASSYGAGSSTDTQY

v_call: TRBV27
j_call: TRBJ2-1
cdr3_aa: ASSLRGGRGWGEQF

v_call: TRBV9
j_call: TRBJ2-7
cdr3_aa: ASSAGLAGGEQY

v_call: TRBV28
j_call: TRBJ2-5
cdr3_aa: ASSWGFSSGRGQETQY

v_call: TRBV18
j_call: TRBJ2-1
cdr3_aa: ASSPQAGIYNEQF

v_call: TRBV5-7
j_call: TRBJ1-6
cdr3_aa: ASSTEVSGSYNSPLH

v_call: TRBV6-5
j_call: TRBJ1-3
cdr3_aa: ASSLALGNTIY

v_call: TRBV5-1
j_call: TRBJ1-3
cdr3_aa: ASSLRDTTTSGNTIY

v_call: TRBV29-1
j_call: TRBJ2-3
cdr3_aa: SAGGKGTDTQY

v_call: TRBV12-5
j_call: TRBJ2-2
cdr3_aa: ASGLVGLASNTGELF